This passage covers 7 T cell receptor beta chains from one sample sequenced in a study of cytomegalovirus exposure and HLA in healthy donors. The PCR made use of 60 Vbeta and 13 Jbeta primers. Produced via immunoSEQ multiplex PCR; TCRdb's table is partial and in-frame only. In the table there are 200,000 to 250,000 clones, around 85% of which are singletons. The sample taken for sequencing was PBMCs. The receptors derive from a human donor in good health.

The rearrangement uses TRBV6-1 and TRBJ2-1, with TRBD1 identical over 9 bases. This CDR3 contains 15 residues. The ends lost 6 bases at V and 0 bases at J; junction bases unmatched: 3. The germline gives CDR1 MNHNS, CDR2 SASEGT. In DNA, the CDR3 is TGTGCCAGCAGCGGACAGGGGAACTCCTACAATGAGCAGTTCTTC. As protein: CASSGQGNSYNEQFF.

The J gene is TRBJ1-1, the V gene TRBV19; D gene unclear. Per the germline V gene, CDR1 is LNHDA and CDR2 is SQIVND (reference sequence). The CDR3 is 12 amino acids. V lost 5 bases, J lost 7 bases, and 11 bases lay in between. Here the CDR3 DNA reads TGTGCCAGTAGTTTTGGGCAGAGTGAAGCTTTCTTT. Its protein is CASSFGQSEAFF.

The chain carries TRBV9 and TRBJ1-4; 10 bases map to TRBD1. Germline loops: CDR1 SGDLS, CDR2 YYNGEE. V dropped 3 bases and J dropped 9; count of bases not matched to a gene: 8. The CDR3 length is 15 residues. The CDR3 is CASSETGTGEKKLFF. The CDR3 coding sequence is TGTGCCAGCAGCGAAACTGGGACAGGGGAGAAAAAACTGTTTTTT. The whole variable domain, filled in from reference TRBV9 and TRBJ1-4, reads DSGVTQTPKHLITATGQRVTLRCSPRSGDLSVYWYQQSLDQGLQFLIQYYNGEERAKGNILERFSAQQFPDLHSELNLSSLELGDSALYFCASSETGTGEKKLFFGSGTQLSVL.

V gene TRBV7-9 combines with J gene TRBJ2-3; 12 bases are shared with TRBD2. The V gene's germline CDR1 is SEHNR and CDR2 FQNEAQ (reference sequence). J lost 5 bases, V lost 9 bases, and 3 bases had no gene match. The CDR3 spans 13 residues. The CDR3 protein is CARTSGSGDTQYF. CDR3 sequence (DNA): TGTGCCAGGACTAGCGGGAGTGGAGATACGCAGTATTTT.

The rearrangement links TRBV30 to TRBJ1-1; unclear D gene. Germline lookup yields CDR1 GTSNPN and CDR2 SVGIG (reference sequence). Trimming took 7 bases from V and 5 from J, leaving 20 bases between them. CDR3 length equals 14 residues. The CDR3 DNA is TGTGCCTCCGACCTTGGAGTAAGCGGGACTGAAGCTTTCTTT. Encoded protein: CASDLGVSGTEAFF.

This clone showed up just a few times. The V gene is TRBV6-5, the J gene TRBJ2-1, with 13 bases matching TRBD2. The CDR3 totals 16 residues. Germline CDR1 MNHEY, CDR2 SVGAGI. J gave up 8 bases and V 2 bases, and 6 bases lay outside the gene matches. CDR3 in DNA: TGTGCCAGCAGTTACCGGACTAGCGGGAGTTATGATGAGCAGTTCTTC. Residues: CASSYRTSGSYDEQFF.

The rearrangement uses TRBV11-2 and TRBJ2-1, with 7 bases identical to TRBD2. Looked up from germline, CDR1 is SGHAT and CDR2 is FQNNGV. Losses at the gene ends were 3 bases for V and 1 base for J; bases not matched to a gene: 3. This CDR3 comprises 15 residues. The CDR3 is CASSFRGESYNEQFF. CDR3 bases: TGTGCCAGCAGCTTCCGGGGGGAGTCCTACAATGAGCAGTTCTTC.